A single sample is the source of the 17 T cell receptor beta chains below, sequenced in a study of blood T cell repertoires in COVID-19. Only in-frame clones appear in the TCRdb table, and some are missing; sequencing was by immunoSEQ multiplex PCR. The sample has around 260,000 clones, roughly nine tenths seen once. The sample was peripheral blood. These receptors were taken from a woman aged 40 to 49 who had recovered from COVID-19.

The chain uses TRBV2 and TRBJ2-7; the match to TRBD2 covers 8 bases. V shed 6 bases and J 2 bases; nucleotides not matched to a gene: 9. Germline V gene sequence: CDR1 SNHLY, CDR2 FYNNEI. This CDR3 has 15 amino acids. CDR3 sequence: CASSGGGTATYEQYF. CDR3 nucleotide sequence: TGTGCCAGCAGCGGGGGGGGGACTGCGACCTACGAGCAGTACTTC.

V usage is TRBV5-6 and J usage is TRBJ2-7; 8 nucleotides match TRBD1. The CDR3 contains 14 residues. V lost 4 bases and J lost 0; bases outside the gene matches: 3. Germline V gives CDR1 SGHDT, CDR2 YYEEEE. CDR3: CASSRTGSSYEQYF. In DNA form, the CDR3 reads TGTGCCAGCAGCAGGACAGGGAGCTCCTACGAGCAGTACTTC.

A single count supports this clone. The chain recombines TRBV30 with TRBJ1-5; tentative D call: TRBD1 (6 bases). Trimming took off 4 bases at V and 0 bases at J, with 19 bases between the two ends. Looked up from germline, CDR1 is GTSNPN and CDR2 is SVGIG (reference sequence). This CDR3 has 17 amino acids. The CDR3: CAWTPERRTDSNQPQHF. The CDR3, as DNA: TGTGCCTGGACCCCTGAGAGAAGGACAGATAGCAATCAGCCCCAGCATTTT. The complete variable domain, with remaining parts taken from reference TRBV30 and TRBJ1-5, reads SQTIHQWPATLVQPVGSPLSLECTVEGTSNPNLYWYRQAAGRGLQLLFYSVGIGQISSEVPQNLSASRPQDRQFILSSKKLLLSDSGFYLCAWTPERRTDSNQPQHFGDGTRLSIL.

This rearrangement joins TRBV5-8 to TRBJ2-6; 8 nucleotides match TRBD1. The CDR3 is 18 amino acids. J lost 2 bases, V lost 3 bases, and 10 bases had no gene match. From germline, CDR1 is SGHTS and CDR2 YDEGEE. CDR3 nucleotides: TGTGCCAGCAGCTCCCTAGCAGGGGGCGCGGCTGGGGCCAACGTCCTGACTTTC. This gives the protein CASSSLAGGAAGANVLTF.

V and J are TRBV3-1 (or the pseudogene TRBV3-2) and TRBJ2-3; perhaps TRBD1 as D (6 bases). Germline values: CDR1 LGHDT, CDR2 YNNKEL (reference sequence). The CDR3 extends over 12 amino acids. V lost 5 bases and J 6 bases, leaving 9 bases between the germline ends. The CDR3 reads CASSAGADTQYF. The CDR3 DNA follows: TGTGCCAGCAGCGCAGGGGCGGATACGCAGTATTTT.

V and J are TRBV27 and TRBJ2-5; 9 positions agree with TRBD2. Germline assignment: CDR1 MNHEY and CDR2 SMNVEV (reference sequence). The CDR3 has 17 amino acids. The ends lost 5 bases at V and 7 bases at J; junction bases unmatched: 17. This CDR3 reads CASSTSIGGTSWRTQYF. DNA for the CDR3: TGTGCCAGCAGTACCTCAATCGGCGGGACTAGCTGGAGGACCCAGTACTTC.

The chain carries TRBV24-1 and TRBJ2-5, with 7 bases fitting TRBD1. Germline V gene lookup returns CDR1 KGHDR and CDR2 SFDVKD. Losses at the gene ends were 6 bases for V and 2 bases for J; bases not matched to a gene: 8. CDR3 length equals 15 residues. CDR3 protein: CATSLGTVTQETQYF. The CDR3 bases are TGTGCCACCAGTCTCGGGACAGTCACGCAAGAGACCCAGTACTTC.

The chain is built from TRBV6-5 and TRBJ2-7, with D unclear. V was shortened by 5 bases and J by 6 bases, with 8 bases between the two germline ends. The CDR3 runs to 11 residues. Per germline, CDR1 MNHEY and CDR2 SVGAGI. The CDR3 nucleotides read TGTGCCAGCAGTCCCCGTCCCGAGCAGTACTTC. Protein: CASSPRPEQYF.

The DNA for the CDR3 is TGTGCCAGCAGTACTTGGACTAGCGGGAAATATGGCGAGCAGTACTTC. Encoded protein: CASSTWTSGKYGEQYF. The rearrangement joins TRBV27 to TRBJ2-7; TRBD2 matches at 12 bases. The CDR3 length is 16 residues. Losses at the gene ends were 5 bases for V and 6 bases for J; bases not matched to a gene: 11. The germline CDR1 and CDR2 sequences are MNHEY and SMNVEV (reference sequence).

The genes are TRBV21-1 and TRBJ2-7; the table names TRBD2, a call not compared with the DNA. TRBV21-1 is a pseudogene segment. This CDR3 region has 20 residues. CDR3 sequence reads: CASSGPPKVLAGDRSYEQYF. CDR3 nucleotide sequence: TGTGCCAGCAGCGGGCCACCAAAGGTACTAGCGGGAGATCGCTCCTACGAGCAGTACTTC.

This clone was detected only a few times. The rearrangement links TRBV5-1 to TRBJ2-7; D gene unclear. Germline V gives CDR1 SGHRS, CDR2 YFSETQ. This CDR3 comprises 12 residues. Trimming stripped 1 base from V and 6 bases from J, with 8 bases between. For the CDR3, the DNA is TGCGCCAGCAGCTTGTCGGGTTCCGAGCAGTACTTC. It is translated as CASSLSGSEQYF.

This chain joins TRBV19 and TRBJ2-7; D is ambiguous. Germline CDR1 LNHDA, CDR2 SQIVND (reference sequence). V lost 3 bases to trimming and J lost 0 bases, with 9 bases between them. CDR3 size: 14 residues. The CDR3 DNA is TGTGCCAGTAGTATCGGGTCGGTCTCCTACGAGCAGTACTTC. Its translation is CASSIGSVSYEQYF.

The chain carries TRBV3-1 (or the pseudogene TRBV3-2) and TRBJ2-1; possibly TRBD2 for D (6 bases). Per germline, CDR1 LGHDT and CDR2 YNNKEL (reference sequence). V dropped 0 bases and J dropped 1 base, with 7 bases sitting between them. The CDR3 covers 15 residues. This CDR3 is CASSQEGGSYNEQFF. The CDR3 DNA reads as TGTGCCAGCAGCCAAGAGGGGGGTTCCTACAATGAGCAGTTCTTC.

The CDR3, as DNA: TGTGCCAGCAGCCCAGGGTCAAGAGACGTCGAGACCCAGTACTTC. The encoded protein is CASSPGSRDVETQYF. This rearrangement joins TRBV5-4 to TRBJ2-5; D may be TRBD1 (5 bases). The ends were cut back, 4 bases at V and 5 bases at J, with 18 bases in the middle. The length of the CDR3 is 15 residues. Germline assignment: CDR1 SGHNT and CDR2 YYREEE (reference sequence). The full variable domain, its missing parts supplied by reference TRBV5-4 and TRBJ2-5, is ETGVTQSPTHLIKTRGQQVTLRCSSQSGHNTVSWYQQALGQGPQFIFQYYREEENGRGNFPPRFSGLQFPNYSSELNVNALELDDSALYLCASSPGSRDVETQYFGPGTRLLVL.

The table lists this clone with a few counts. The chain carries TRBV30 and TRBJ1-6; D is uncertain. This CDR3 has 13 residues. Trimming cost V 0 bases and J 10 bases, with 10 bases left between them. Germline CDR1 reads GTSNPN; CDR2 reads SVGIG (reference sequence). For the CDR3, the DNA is TGTGCCTGGAGTGTGGGTGATAGCTCACCCCTCCACTTT. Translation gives CAWSVGDSSPLHF. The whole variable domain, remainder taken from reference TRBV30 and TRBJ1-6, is SQTIHQWPATLVQPVGSPLSLECTVEGTSNPNLYWYRQAAGRGLQLLFYSVGIGQISSEVPQNLSASRPQDRQFILSSKKLLLSDSGFYLCAWSVGDSSPLHFGNGTRLTVT.

CDR3: CASKRLAGAGMGTDTQYF. CDR3 nucleotide sequence: TGTGCCAGCAAGAGGCTAGCGGGAGCGGGAATGGGCACAGATACGCAGTATTTT. The genes are TRBV2 and TRBJ2-3; 10 bases line up with TRBD2. Per germline, CDR1 SNHLY and CDR2 FYNNEI. CDR3 length: 18 amino acids. The V and J ends lost 7 bases and 1 base, in that order; junction bases with no gene match: 14.

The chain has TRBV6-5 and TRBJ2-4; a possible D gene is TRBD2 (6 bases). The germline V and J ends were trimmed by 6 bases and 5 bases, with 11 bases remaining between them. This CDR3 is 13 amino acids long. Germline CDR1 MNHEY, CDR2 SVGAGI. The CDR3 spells CASRGTGENIQYF. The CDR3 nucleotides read TGTGCCAGCAGAGGGACGGGGGAAAACATTCAGTACTTC.